This T cell receptor delta chain was sequenced in a study of γδ T cells in repeated Plasmodium falciparum infection. On the study more broadly: Donors were malaria-exposed Malian children or age- and gender-matched Australian children. Four controlled malaria infections with P. falciparum NF54 spanned roughly 640 days.

This clone showed up many times. Its antigen is unidentified. Since a far larger clone is one base different, this is likely a read error. The sample has other DNA sequences that encode this CDR3 too. TCRdb fed the multiplex PCR reads into CATT to redo clone calling. This repertoire shows over 55,000 delta-chain clones, 1.7% found once; its top ten account for approximately 15%. The CDR3 has 15 amino acids. Germline V gives CDR1 TSWWSYY, CDR2 QGS. Flow sorting of PBMC yielded separate Vgamma9/Vdelta2+ and Vdelta2-negative gammadelta T cell populations for bulk repertoire analysis. Study results and caveats: One small rural Malian village, predominantly a single ethnic group, supplied the cohort. Vdelta2-negative gammadelta repertoires appeared less diverse and less shared in Malian than Australian children.

Sequenced input: gamma-delta T cells from blood. The V gene is TRDV1, the J gene TRDJ1; D might be TRDD2 (6 bases). The sequence was collected from a pool of human donors (malaria-infected and uninfected, not separated). The CDR3 region is CALGSYYRGTDKLIF. The CDR3 DNA is TGTGCCCTTGGGTCCTACTATCGTGGCACCGATAAACTCATCTTT.